The 7 T cell receptor beta chains below all came from one sample that was sequenced in a study of cytomegalovirus exposure and HLA in healthy donors. PCR used 60 Vbeta primers and 13 Jbeta primers. Some clones are missing from TCRdb's copy, which holds only in-frame ones; the method was immunoSEQ multiplex PCR. The sample consists of about 150,000 clones, about four fifths of them appearing once. The sequencing sample was made of PBMCs. The receptor source for this set is a man younger than 30 in good health and CMV-seronegative.

This clone occurred a few times. The chain employs TRBV6-4 and TRBJ2-1; 11 bases map to TRBD2. V lost 2 bases and J lost 7; bases outside the gene matches: 1. The CDR3 has 14 amino acids. Germline CDR1 and CDR2: MRHNA and SNTAGT. This CDR3 reads CASSDASGGNEQFF. DNA of the CDR3: TGTGCCAGCAGTGACGCTAGCGGGGGGAATGAGCAGTTCTTC.

CDR3 in amino acids: CAWSALSTGFEQYF. CDR3 nucleotides: TGTGCCTGGAGTGCCCTAAGTACAGGGTTCGAGCAGTACTTC. The J gene is TRBJ2-7, the V gene TRBV30, with a tentative D call TRBD1 (6 bases). CDR1 and CDR2 (germline): GTSNPN, SVGIG (reference sequence). This CDR3 has 14 residues. V gave up 1 base and J gave up 6 bases, with 16 bases separating them.

This clone came up a few times. The chain carries TRBV6-5 and TRBJ1-5, with TRBD1 as a possible D gene (6 bases). Trimming took off 6 bases at V and 1 base at J, with 13 bases between the two ends. The germline CDR1 and CDR2 sequences are MNHEY and SVGAGI. This CDR3 has 15 residues. CDR3 in DNA: TGTGCCAGCAGCCCGCAGGGGATGAGCAATCAGCCCCAGCATTTT. Translating gives CASSPQGMSNQPQHF.

V usage is TRBV4-3 and J usage is TRBJ2-7; tentative D call: TRBD1 (5 bases). The germline V and J ends were trimmed by 0 bases and 2 bases, with 11 bases remaining between them. The CDR3 runs to 15 residues. The germline V gene has CDR1 LGHNA and CDR2 YSLEER. The CDR3 loop is CASSQDRQRTYEQYF. The CDR3 nucleotides read TGCGCCAGCAGCCAAGATCGACAGCGAACCTACGAGCAGTACTTC.

The chain combines TRBV5-1 with TRBJ1-1; 8 bases align to TRBD1. CDR1 is SGHRS, CDR2 YFSETQ, per germline. The ends lost 4 bases at V and 4 bases at J; junction bases unmatched: 6. There are 14 residues in the CDR3. CDR3 residues: CASSPDRGTTEAFF. CDR3 nucleotides: TGCGCCAGCAGCCCAGACAGGGGTACCACTGAAGCTTTCTTT.

This sequence joins TRBV18 and TRBJ2-7; possible D gene TRBD2, 5 bases. The length of the CDR3 is 13 residues. Germline V lookup: CDR1 KGHSH, CDR2 LQKENI. V shed 4 bases and J shed 3 bases, with 10 bases lying between them. In DNA form, the CDR3 reads TGTGCCAGCTCACGGACTGCCAGCTACGAGCAGTACTTC. Translation: CASSRTASYEQYF.

The chain joins TRBV6-1 to TRBJ2-7; possibly TRBD1 for D (6 bases). Deletions cut 6 bases from V and 3 bases from J, with 15 bases between. This CDR3 region has 14 residues. Germline CDR1 reads MNHNS; CDR2 reads SASEGT. CDR3 DNA sequence: TGTGCCAGCAGGTCAGGGACACCGATCTACGAGCAGTACTTC. This encodes CASRSGTPIYEQYF.